These T cell receptor beta chains were read from a single sample in a study of T-cell memory formation after mild COVID-19. Via MiXCR, TCRdb re-called the 5' RACE reads, giving one row per CDR3 protein. In the table there are a few hundred thousand distinct CDR3 sequences, roughly 16% of which are singletons. What was sequenced was PBMCs or a T cell subset sorted from them (not recorded which). The receptors originated from a man between 18 and 35 years old who had mild COVID-19 (a few samples of this study predate the infection). Cell type and time point are not known. Each CDR3 is given with its conserved first and last residue. The D gene is left open where the match is weak. For some rows the clone size is stated as once, few or many, or as a class when expanded; others skip it.

V gene,J gene,clone size,D gene,CDR3 protein,CDR3 DNA
TRBV28,TRBJ2-5,few,TRBD2,CASNRGGQETQYF,TGTGCCAGCAACCGGGGGGGGCAAGAGACCCAGTACTTC
TRBV20-1,TRBJ2-2,few,-,CSAVGRGNTGELFF,TGCAGTGCGGTGGGCAGGGGGAACACCGGGGAGCTGTTTTTT
TRBV9,TRBJ1-2,-,-,CASSVEARQAKYGYTF,TGTGCCAGCAGCGTAGAGGCGCGACAGGCAAAGTATGGCTACACCTTC
TRBV29-1,TRBJ2-5,-,TRBD1,CSVEVGTEPRWETQYF,TGCAGCGTTGAAGTCGGGACAGAACCTAGGTGGGAGACCCAGTACTTC
TRBV7-9,TRBJ2-7,-,-,CASSPTGPTYEQYF,TGTGCCAGCAGCCCGACGGGCCCCACCTACGAGCAGTACTTC
TRBV12-3/TRBV12-4,TRBJ2-5,few,TRBD2,CASSLGSGRETQYF,TGTGCCAGCAGTTTAGGATCCGGGAGGGAGACCCAGTACTTC
TRBV27,TRBJ1-5,few,-,CASSLTRGGQPQHF,TGTGCCAGCAGTTTGACTAGGGGAGGTCAGCCCCAGCATTTT
TRBV20-1,TRBJ1-5,-,TRBD1,CRNTGGQPQHF,TGCAGGAATACAGGGGGACAGCCCCAGCATTTT
TRBV7-3,TRBJ2-2,-,-,CASSLRPEGTGELFF,TGTGCCAGCAGCCTACGTCCCGAGGGGACCGGGGAGCTGTTTTTT
TRBV5-1,TRBJ1-2,few,-,CASSPDTLATYGYTF,TGCGCCAGCAGCCCCGACACCCTTGCTACCTATGGCTACACCTTC
TRBV6-5,TRBJ2-2,-,-,CASSFYGGQDGELFF,TGTGCCAGCAGTTTCTACGGGGGGCAGGACGGGGAGCTGTTTTTT
TRBV4-3,TRBJ2-1,-,-,CASSPKVLHNEQFF,TGCGCCAGCAGCCCGAAGGTCCTTCACAATGAGCAGTTCTTC
TRBV5-4,TRBJ1-1,-,-,CASTKAGGRNTEAFF,TGTGCCAGCACCAAAGCGGGGGGACGGAACACTGAAGCTTTCTTT
TRBV12-3/TRBV12-4,TRBJ2-3,few,-,CASSPDGGGQVRTDTQYF,TGTGCCAGCAGTCCCGATGGGGGGGGCCAGGTGCGCACAGATACGCAGTATTTT
TRBV19,TRBJ1-6,-,-,CASSIRPYNSPLHF,TGTGCCAGTAGTATTCGCCCGTATAATTCACCCCTCCACTTT
TRBV7-3,TRBJ2-3,-,-,CASSARVTDTQYF,TGTGCCAGCAGCGCCCGGGTCACAGATACGCAGTATTTT
TRBV5-1,TRBJ1-1,-,-,CASSLGSGQRTEAFF,TGCGCCAGCAGCTTGGGCTCCGGACAGCGAACTGAAGCTTTCTTT
TRBV7-2,TRBJ2-4,few,-,CASRGGAVKSIQYF,TGTGCCAGCAGGGGGGGGGCAGTCAAGAGCATTCAGTACTTC
TRBV12-3/TRBV12-4,TRBJ1-2,-,-,CASSFRGTNYGYTF,TGTGCCAGCAGTTTTAGGGGCACAAACTATGGCTACACCTTC
TRBV9,TRBJ1-3,few,-,CASSVDGSSGNTIYF,TGTGCCAGCAGCGTGGACGGCAGCTCTGGAAACACCATATATTTT
TRBV27,TRBJ2-7,-,TRBD2,CASSLMGTSSFEKYF,TGTGCCAGCAGTTTAATGGGGACTAGCTCCTTCGAGAAGTACTTC
TRBV20-1,TRBJ2-1,few,-,CSARLGRSSYNEQFF,TGCAGTGCTAGACTTGGACGGTCGTCCTACAATGAGCAGTTCTTC
TRBV29-1,TRBJ2-3,-,-,CSVEGGEDRRTDTQYF,TGCAGCGTTGAAGGAGGGGAAGACCGTCGCACAGATACGCAGTATTTT
TRBV10-3,TRBJ2-5,-,TRBD1,CATRQGLQETQYF,TGTGCCACCAGACAGGGCCTTCAAGAGACCCAGTACTTC
TRBV19,TRBJ2-3,-,-,CASSKVSTDTQYF,TGTGCCAGTAGTAAGGTTAGCACAGATACGCAGTATTTT
TRBV29-1,TRBJ2-3,-,TRBD2,CSVDGTGGQDTQYF,TGCAGCGTTGATGGGACGGGGGGGCAAGATACGCAGTATTTT
TRBV5-1,TRBJ2-4,many,-,CASSAENIQYF,TGCGCCAGCAGCGCGGAAAACATTCAGTACTTC
TRBV21-1,TRBJ1-6,-,-,CASSTRQGVSSPLHF,TGTGCCAGCAGCACAAGACAGGGTGTAAGTTCACCCCTCCACTTT
TRBV7-6,TRBJ2-3,-,TRBD2,CASSLWEAGGPDTQYF,TGTGCCAGCAGCTTATGGGAAGCGGGGGGCCCAGATACGCAGTATTTT
TRBV7-2,TRBJ2-3,-,-,CASSAFTDTQYF,TGTGCCAGCAGCGCATTCACAGATACGCAGTATTTT
TRBV5-1,TRBJ1-1,-,-,CASSEVGARAEAFF,TGCGCCAGCAGCGAAGTGGGGGCCCGGGCTGAAGCTTTCTTT
TRBV6-6,TRBJ2-1,-,TRBD2,CATGGYEQFF,TGTGCCACGGGAGGGTATGAGCAGTTCTTC
TRBV7-4,TRBJ2-1,few,-,CASTLSRSSSYNEQFF,TGTGCCAGCACCCTGAGCCGTTCTAGCTCCTACAATGAGCAGTTCTTC
TRBV28,TRBJ2-1,-,-,CASSLPHNEQFF,TGTGCCAGCAGTTTACCCCACAATGAGCAGTTCTTC
TRBV29-1,TRBJ2-1,many,-,CSVDWGWGSEQFF,TGCAGCGTTGATTGGGGCTGGGGCAGTGAGCAGTTCTTC
TRBV11-1,TRBJ2-4,few,-,CASSLEDGNIQYF,TGTGCCAGCAGCTTGGAGGACGGGAACATTCAGTACTTC
TRBV3-1,TRBJ2-1,few,-,CASSQEERIEQFF,TGTGCCAGCAGCCAAGAAGAGAGGATTGAGCAGTTCTTC
TRBV9,TRBJ1-5,-,-,CASSVDWGRGQPQHF,TGTGCCAGCAGCGTAGATTGGGGGCGCGGTCAGCCCCAGCATTTT
TRBV2,TRBJ2-3,few,-,CASEDWVVGDTQYF,TGTGCCAGTGAGGACTGGGTCGTGGGAGATACGCAGTATTTT
TRBV11-2,TRBJ2-1,few,-,CASSLGAASYNEQFF,TGTGCCAGCAGCTTGGGGGCAGCTTCATACAATGAGCAGTTCTTC
TRBV10-3,TRBJ2-5,few,TRBD2,CAIRAGLAGETQYF,TGTGCCATCAGGGCCGGACTAGCGGGGGAGACCCAGTACTTC
TRBV6-6,TRBJ1-2,few,-,CASSSEGSYGYTF,TGTGCCAGCAGCTCGGAGGGATCCTATGGCTACACCTTC
TRBV10-3,TRBJ2-1,many,-,CAISESEQEIYNEQFF,TGTGCCATCAGTGAGTCAGAACAGGAGATTTACAATGAGCAGTTCTTC
TRBV4-2,TRBJ1-6,-,-,CASSDRGRNSPLHF,TGTGCCAGCAGCGACCGGGGCCGAAATTCACCCCTCCACTTT
TRBV19,TRBJ2-3,-,-,CASAGPDTQYF,TGTGCCAGTGCCGGGCCAGATACGCAGTATTTT
TRBV20-1,TRBJ1-3,-,-,CSARGTSDSGNTIYF,TGCAGTGCTAGGGGGACATCTGACTCTGGAAACACCATATATTTT
TRBV4-2,TRBJ2-7,few,-,CASSQDGDEQYF,TGTGCCAGCAGCCAAGATGGCGACGAGCAGTACTTC
TRBV5-1,TRBJ2-2,-,-,CASSPRTPNTGELFF,TGCGCCAGCAGTCCCAGGACCCCGAACACCGGGGAGCTGTTTTTT
TRBV7-2,TRBJ2-2,-,-,CASSSSRNPGTGELFF,TGTGCCAGCAGCTCATCCAGGAATCCAGGCACCGGGGAGCTGTTTTTT
TRBV5-6,TRBJ2-5,many,-,CASGDGGRETQYF,TGTGCCAGCGGAGACGGGGGAAGGGAGACCCAGTACTTC
TRBV29-1,TRBJ1-1,-,-,CSVGGSENTEAFF,TGCAGCGTTGGGGGCAGTGAGAACACTGAAGCTTTCTTT